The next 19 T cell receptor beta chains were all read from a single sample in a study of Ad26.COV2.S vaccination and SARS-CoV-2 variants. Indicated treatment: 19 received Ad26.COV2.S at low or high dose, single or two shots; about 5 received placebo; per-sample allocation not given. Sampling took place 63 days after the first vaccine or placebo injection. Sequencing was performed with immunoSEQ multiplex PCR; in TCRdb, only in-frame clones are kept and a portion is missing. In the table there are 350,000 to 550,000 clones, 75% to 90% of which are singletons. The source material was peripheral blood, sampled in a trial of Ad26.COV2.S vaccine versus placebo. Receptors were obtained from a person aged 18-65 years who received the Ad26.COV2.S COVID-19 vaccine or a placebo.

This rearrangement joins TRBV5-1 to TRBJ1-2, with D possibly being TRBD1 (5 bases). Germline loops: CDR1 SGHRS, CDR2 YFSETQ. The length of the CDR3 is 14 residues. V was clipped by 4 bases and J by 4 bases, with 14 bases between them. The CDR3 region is CASSLNTGPYGYTF. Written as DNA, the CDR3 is TGCGCCAGCAGCCTTAATACAGGACCCTATGGCTACACCTTC. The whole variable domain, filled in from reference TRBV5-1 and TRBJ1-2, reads KAGVTQTPRYLIKTRGQQVTLSCSPISGHRSVSWYQQTPGQGLQFLFEYFSETQRNKGNFPGRFSGRQFSNSRSEMNVSTLELGDSALYLCASSLNTGPYGYTFGSGTRLTVV.

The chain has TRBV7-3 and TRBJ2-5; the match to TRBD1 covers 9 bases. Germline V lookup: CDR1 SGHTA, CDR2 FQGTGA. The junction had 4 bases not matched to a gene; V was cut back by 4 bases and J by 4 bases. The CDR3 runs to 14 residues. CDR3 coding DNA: TGTGCCAGCAGCTCTACGGGACAGGGAGAGACCCAGTACTTC. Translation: CASSSTGQGETQYF.

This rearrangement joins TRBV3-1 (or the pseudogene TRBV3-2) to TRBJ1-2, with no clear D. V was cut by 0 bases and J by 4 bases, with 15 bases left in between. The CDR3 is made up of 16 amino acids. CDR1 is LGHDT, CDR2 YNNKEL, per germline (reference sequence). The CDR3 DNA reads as TGTGCCAGCAGCCAAGATCCTTACAGATGGGGCTATGGCTACACCTTC. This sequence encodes CASSQDPYRWGYGYTF.

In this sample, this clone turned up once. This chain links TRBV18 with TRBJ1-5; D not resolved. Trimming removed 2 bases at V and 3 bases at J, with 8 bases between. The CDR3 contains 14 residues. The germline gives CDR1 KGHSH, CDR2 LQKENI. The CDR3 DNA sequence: TGTGCCAGCTCACCAGACGGGTTCAATCAGCCCCAGCATTTT. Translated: CASSPDGFNQPQHF.

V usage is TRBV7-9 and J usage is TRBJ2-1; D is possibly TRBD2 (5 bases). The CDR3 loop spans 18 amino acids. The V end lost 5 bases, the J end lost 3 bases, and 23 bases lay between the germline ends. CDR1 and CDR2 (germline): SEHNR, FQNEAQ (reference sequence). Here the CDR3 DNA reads TGTGCCAGCAGCCAAGTTACCAAGGCAGCGGACCACTACAATGAGCAGTTCTTC. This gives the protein CASSQVTKAADHYNEQFF.

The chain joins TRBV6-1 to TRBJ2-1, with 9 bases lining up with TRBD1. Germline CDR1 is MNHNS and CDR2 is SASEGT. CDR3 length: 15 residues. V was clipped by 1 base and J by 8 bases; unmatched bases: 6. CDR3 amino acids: CASSEGTGGLYEQFF. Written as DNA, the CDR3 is TGTGCCAGCAGTGAAGGCACAGGGGGCTTGTATGAGCAGTTCTTC.

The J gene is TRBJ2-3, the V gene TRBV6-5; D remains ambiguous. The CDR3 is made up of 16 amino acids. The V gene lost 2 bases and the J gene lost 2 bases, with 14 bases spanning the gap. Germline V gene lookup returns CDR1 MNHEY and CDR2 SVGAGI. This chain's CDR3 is CASSYGSRFATDTQYF. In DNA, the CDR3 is TGTGCCAGCAGTTACGGGTCGCGGTTTGCCACAGATACGCAGTATTTT.

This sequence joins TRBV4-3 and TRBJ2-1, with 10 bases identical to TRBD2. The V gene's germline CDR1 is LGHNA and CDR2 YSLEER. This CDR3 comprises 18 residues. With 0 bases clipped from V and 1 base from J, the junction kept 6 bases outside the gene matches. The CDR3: CASSQESGRALSYNEQFF. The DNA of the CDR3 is TGCGCCAGCAGCCAAGAAAGCGGGAGGGCATTATCCTACAATGAGCAGTTCTTC.

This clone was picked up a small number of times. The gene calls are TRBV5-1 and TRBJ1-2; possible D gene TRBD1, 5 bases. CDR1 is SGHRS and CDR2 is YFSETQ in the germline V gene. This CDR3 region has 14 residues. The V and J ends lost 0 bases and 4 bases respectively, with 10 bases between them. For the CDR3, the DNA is TGCGCCAGCAGCTTGGGAGCAGGGAGCTATGGCTACACCTTC. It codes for CASSLGAGSYGYTF.

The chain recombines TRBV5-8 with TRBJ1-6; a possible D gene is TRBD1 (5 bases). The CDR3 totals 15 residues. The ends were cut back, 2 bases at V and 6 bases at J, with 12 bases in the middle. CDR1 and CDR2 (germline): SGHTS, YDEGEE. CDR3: CASSFKSGGNSPLHF. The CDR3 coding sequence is TGTGCCAGCAGCTTCAAATCGGGGGGTAATTCACCCCTCCACTTT.

The CDR3 reads CSARADTF. In nucleotides, the CDR3 is TGCAGTGCTAGGGCTGATACCTTC. The chain recombines TRBV20-1 with TRBJ1-2; no firm D call. The CDR3 loop spans 8 amino acids. CDR1 is DFQATT, CDR2 SNEGSKA, per germline (reference sequence). Deletions cut 3 bases from V and 14 bases from J, with 7 bases between.

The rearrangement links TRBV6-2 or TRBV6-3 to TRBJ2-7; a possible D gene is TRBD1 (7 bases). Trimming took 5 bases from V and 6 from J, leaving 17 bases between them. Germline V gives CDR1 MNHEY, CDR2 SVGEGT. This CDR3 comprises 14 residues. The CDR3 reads CASSDRYRGGEQYV. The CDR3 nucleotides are TGTGCCAGCAGTGACAGATACAGGGGAGGCGAGCAGTACGTC.

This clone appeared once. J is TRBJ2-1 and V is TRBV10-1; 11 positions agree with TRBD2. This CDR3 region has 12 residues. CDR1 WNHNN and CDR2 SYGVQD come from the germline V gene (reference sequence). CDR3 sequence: CDPSGGNNEQFF. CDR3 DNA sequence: TGCGATCCTAGCGGGGGGAACAATGAGCAGTTCTTC.

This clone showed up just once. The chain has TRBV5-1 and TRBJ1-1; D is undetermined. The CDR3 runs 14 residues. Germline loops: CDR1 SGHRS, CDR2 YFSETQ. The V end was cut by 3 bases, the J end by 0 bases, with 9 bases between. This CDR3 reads CASSSTTMNTEAFF. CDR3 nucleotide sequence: TGCGCCAGCAGCTCGACCACGATGAACACTGAAGCTTTCTTT.

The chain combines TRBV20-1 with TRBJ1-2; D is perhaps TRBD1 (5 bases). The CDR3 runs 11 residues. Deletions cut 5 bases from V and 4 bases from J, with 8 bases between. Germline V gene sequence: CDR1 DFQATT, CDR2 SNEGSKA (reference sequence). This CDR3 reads CSAGGFYGYTF. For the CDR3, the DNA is TGCAGTGCTGGGGGATTCTATGGCTACACCTTC.

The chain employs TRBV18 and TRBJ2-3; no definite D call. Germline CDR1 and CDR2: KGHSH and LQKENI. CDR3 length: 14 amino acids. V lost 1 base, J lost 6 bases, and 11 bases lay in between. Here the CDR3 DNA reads TGTGCCAGCTCACCACGGCTCCAAGGGGATACGCAGTATTTT. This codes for CASSPRLQGDTQYF.

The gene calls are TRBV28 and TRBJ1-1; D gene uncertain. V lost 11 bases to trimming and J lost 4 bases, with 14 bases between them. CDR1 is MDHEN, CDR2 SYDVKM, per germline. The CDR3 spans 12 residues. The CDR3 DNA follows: TGTGCCCCGCGGGCCCGCGGCACTGAAGCTTTCTTT. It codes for CAPRARGTEAFF. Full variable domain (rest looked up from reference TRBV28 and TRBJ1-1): DVKVTQSSRYLVKRTGEKVFLECVQDMDHENMFWYRQDPGLGLRLIYFSYDVKMKEKGDIPEGYSVSREKKERFSLILESASTNQTSMYLCAPRARGTEAFFGQGTRLTVV.

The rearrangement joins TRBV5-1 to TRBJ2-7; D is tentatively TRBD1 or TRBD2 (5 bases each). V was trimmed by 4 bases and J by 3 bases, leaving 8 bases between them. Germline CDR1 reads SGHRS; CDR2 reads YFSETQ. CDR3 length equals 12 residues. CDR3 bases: TGCGCCAGCAGCCGGGACGGCTACGAGCAGTACTTC. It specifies CASSRDGYEQYF.

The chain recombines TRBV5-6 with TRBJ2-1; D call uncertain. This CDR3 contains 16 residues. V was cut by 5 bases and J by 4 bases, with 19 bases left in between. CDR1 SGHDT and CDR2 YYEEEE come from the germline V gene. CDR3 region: CASRWSDKGPYNEQFF. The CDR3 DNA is TGTGCCAGCAGATGGAGTGATAAAGGACCTTACAATGAGCAGTTCTTC. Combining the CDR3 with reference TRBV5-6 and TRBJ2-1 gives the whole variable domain DAGVTQSPTHLIKTRGQQVTLRCSPKSGHDTVSWYQQALGQGPQFIFQYYEEEERQRGNFPDRFSGHQFPNYSSELNVNALLLGDSALYLCASRWSDKGPYNEQFFGPGTRLTVL.